The sequence of this T cell receptor beta chain was determined in a study of T cell repertoires in cytomegalovirus infection (dated by TCRdb to between 2018 and 2021). At the level of the whole study: The peptide stimulations were aimed at well-studied HLA-B-restricted epitopes as well as recently identified HLA-C-restricted CMV epitopes, whose presentation resists viral immunomodulation. The HLA type of each donor mattered for the analysis, because public TCR beta signatures pointed to carriage of CMV infection along with the matching HLA type.

In the paper's terms, the treatment or condition label means: in vitro stimulation with specific CMV peptide epitopes to enrich CMV-specific T cells. The germline V gene encodes CDR1 DFQATT and CDR2 SNEGSKA (reference sequence). Germline trimming amounts to 7 bases on V and 10 bases on J, with 6 as the count of junction bases outside the gene matches. The CDR3 runs 11 residues from the cysteine to the phenylalanine. Of all the DNA, just the CDR3 is kept, 33 bases in frame from base 1. Sequencing instrument: Illumina HiSeq 1500. TCRdb reran the public reads through fastp at Q25 and MiXCR, keeping productive beta chains. Rows merge per CDR3 protein into single entries with the most common DNA and genes. A total of some 310,000 distinct CDR3 sequences appear in this sample, 25% of them only once. The top ten clonotypes cover roughly 13% of the sample. Concerning this clonotype itself: It lacks a known antigen. Nothing much larger sits one base from this clone, and base qualities are not available.

Study-wide conclusions, independent of this receptor: Carriers of CMV infection plus the relevant HLA type were discriminated by the cumulative frequency of public TCR beta family members in the study cohort and in an independent approximately 350-donor cohort. The ex vivo response was dominated by HLA-C-restricted CMV-specific TCR beta clonotypes, and the single most frequent clonotype in two of eight donors was supplied by these HLA-C-restricted clonotypes.

The chain links TRBV20-1 with TRBJ2-1, with 8 bases matching TRBD2. The source was cultured PBMCs, collected from culture after CMV antigen stimulation. This clonotype was sampled from a human donor in good health (CMV status not recorded). Some clones in this sample may be carry-over from other donors' samples. The CDR3: CSVKREREQFF. At the DNA level, the sequence is TGCAGTGTAAAGCGGGAGCGCGAGCAGTTCTTC.